The sequence of this T cell receptor (beta chain) was determined in a study of T cell responses to AZD1222 COVID-19 vaccine. Study observations and caveats: Vaccination with two AZD1222 doses was followed by a rise in Spike-specific TCR breadth and depth. White British ancestry dominated among donors, who included more females, and clonal diversity was possibly underestimated. The peak T cell response came first, and repertoires were sampled only after it.

V shed 0 bases and J shed 1 base, with 6 bases lying between them. The germline V gene has CDR1 LGHDT and CDR2 YNNKEL (reference sequence). The CDR3 spans 14 residues. On this clone: What it binds is unknown.

Doses given second, at about 4 or about 12 weeks, were pooled. The data were produced by immunoSEQ multiplex PCR, yet TCRdb's version contains in-frame clones alone and is incomplete. The sample lists more than 110,000 clones; 80% to 95% were seen once. The chain is built from TRBV3-1 (or the pseudogene TRBV3-2) and TRBJ1-1; TRBD1 is a possible D gene (5 bases). The TCR was taken from an adult who received the AZD1222 COVID-19 vaccine. The specimen was peripheral blood, collected 28 days after the second AZD1222 dose. CDR3 DNA sequence: TGTGCCAGCAGCCAAGAAACAGGGAACACTGAAGCTTTCTTT. Protein product: CASSQETGNTEAFF.